This T cell receptor beta chain was captured in a study of T cell repertoires in cytomegalovirus infection. Notes on this clonotype: Antigen: not known.

Via MiXCR, TCRdb re-called the reads, giving one row per CDR3 protein. Found here are 100,000 to 150,000 distinct CDR3 sequences, 30% to 40% of them singletons; the top ten hold 45% to 65%. Germline trimming cut 1 base from V and 1 base from J; bases unmatched to any gene: 5. Germline V gives CDR1 LGHNA, CDR2 YNFKEQ. The CDR3 is 16 residues long. The TCR comes from a human donor in good health (CMV status not recorded). Some clones in this sample may be carry-over from other donors' samples. The specimen was CD8+ T cells from cultured PBMCs, collected from culture after CMV antigen stimulation. The chain carries TRBV4-2 and TRBJ2-7; TRBD2 agrees at 9 bases. The CDR3 nucleotides read TGTGCCAGCAGCCAAGGTCCAGCGGGGGGTTCCTACGAGCAGTACTTC. Translation: CASSQGPAGGSYEQYF.